This T cell receptor beta chain stems from a study of cytomegalovirus exposure and HLA in healthy donors. CDR3 size: 15 residues. V was shortened by 5 bases and J by 3 bases, with 17 bases between the two germline ends. Germline assignment: CDR1 MDHEN and CDR2 SYDVKM. Measured with immunoSEQ multiplex PCR; TCRdb has only the in-frame clones, and not every one. The profile shows 150,000 to 250,000 clones, 84% of them singletons. The donors were in the approximately 130-subject validation cohort; that cohort was separate from the roughly 730-subject first cohort. The chain is built from TRBV28 and TRBJ2-7, with D perhaps TRBD1 (5 bases). The receptor was derived from a woman aged 30 to 39 in good health and CMV-seropositive. Material: PBMCs. CDR3 nucleotide sequence: TGTGCCAGCAGTCCCGACAGCACTCGTCTCTACGAGCAGTACTTC. It encodes CASSPDSTRLYEQYF.